These T cell receptor beta chains were read from a single sample in a study of T cells in Graves' hyperthyroidism and ophthalmopathy. MiXCR, run by TCRdb on the multiplex PCR reads, gives a single entry per CDR3 protein. This table has fewer than 650,000 distinct CDR3 sequences, around 14% appearing once. The sequencing input was blood. The origin of the receptors is a woman under 40 with Graves' hyperthyroidism that later progressed to Graves' ophthalmopathy. CDR3s include the opening cysteine and the closing phenylalanine or tryptophan. The D gene is left open where the match is weak. A clone size is listed for some rows: how often the clone was seen (once, few, many), or a class if it is expanded.

v_gene: TRBV30; j_gene: TRBJ2-7; d_gene: NA; abundance: many; len: 12; CDR3nt: TGTGCCTGGAGTGTACAGGGTAGCGAGCAGTACTTC; CDR3aa: CAWSVQGSEQYF
v_gene: TRBV2; j_gene: TRBJ1-2; d_gene: NA; abundance: many; len: 13; CDR3nt: TGTGCCAGCAGATCGCACTCCGACTATGGCTACACCTTC; CDR3aa: CASRSHSDYGYTF
v_gene: TRBV28; j_gene: TRBJ1-2; d_gene: TRBD1; abundance: few; len: 15; CDR3nt: TGTGCCAGCAGAATCCCGGGACAGGGGGCCTATGGCTACACCTTC; CDR3aa: CASRIPGQGAYGYTF
v_gene: TRBV12-3/TRBV12-4; j_gene: TRBJ1-5; d_gene: NA; abundance: many; len: 16; CDR3nt: TGTGCCAGCAGTTCCCGAGAAGGAGTTAGCAATCAGCCCCAGCATTTT; CDR3aa: CASSSREGVSNQPQHF
v_gene: TRBV29-1; j_gene: TRBJ2-1; d_gene: NA; abundance: NA; len: 16; CDR3nt: TGCAGCATCCCCCCCTCAGGCTACAGCTCCTACAATGAGCAGTTCTTC; CDR3aa: CSIPPSGYSSYNEQFF
v_gene: TRBV11-2; j_gene: TRBJ2-3; d_gene: TRBD2; abundance: many; len: 15; CDR3nt: TGTGCCAGCACTATAGGGGGACTAGAAGTGGATACGCAGTATTTT; CDR3aa: CASTIGGLEVDTQYF
v_gene: TRBV12-3/TRBV12-4; j_gene: TRBJ2-7; d_gene: NA; abundance: many; len: 14; CDR3nt: TGTGCCAGCAGTTCCACGGGAACCCAACATGAGCAGTACTTC; CDR3aa: CASSSTGTQHEQYF
v_gene: TRBV7-2; j_gene: TRBJ1-5; d_gene: TRBD1; abundance: many; len: 16; CDR3nt: TGTGCCAGCAGCTTAGGGGCGGACAGGGTCGATCAGCCCCAGCATTTT; CDR3aa: CASSLGADRVDQPQHF
v_gene: TRBV27; j_gene: TRBJ1-2; d_gene: NA; abundance: NA; len: 13; CDR3nt: TGTGCCAGCAGTTCGGGACGGTACTATGGCTACACCTTC; CDR3aa: CASSSGRYYGYTF
v_gene: TRBV11-3; j_gene: TRBJ2-1; d_gene: NA; abundance: many; len: 13; CDR3nt: TGTGCCAGCAGCACTGGACTAACCGATGAGCAGTTCTTC; CDR3aa: CASSTGLTDEQFF
v_gene: TRBV4-3; j_gene: TRBJ2-4; d_gene: NA; abundance: few; len: 14; CDR3nt: TGCGCCAGCAGCCAAGGGCACAGGGAGGACATTCAGTACTTC; CDR3aa: CASSQGHREDIQYF
v_gene: TRBV30; j_gene: TRBJ1-2; d_gene: NA; abundance: NA; len: 14; CDR3nt: TGTGCCTGGAACCCTGGACACACAAACTATGGCTACACCTTC; CDR3aa: CAWNPGHTNYGYTF
v_gene: TRBV6-5; j_gene: TRBJ2-7; d_gene: NA; abundance: few; len: 15; CDR3nt: TGTGCCAGCAGTTATACGGCGGAACTCTCCTACGAGCAGTACTTC; CDR3aa: CASSYTAELSYEQYF
v_gene: TRBV28; j_gene: TRBJ2-7; d_gene: NA; abundance: many; len: 12; CDR3nt: TGTGCCAGCAGTAAACCCTCCGTCTGGCAGTACTTC; CDR3aa: CASSKPSVWQYF